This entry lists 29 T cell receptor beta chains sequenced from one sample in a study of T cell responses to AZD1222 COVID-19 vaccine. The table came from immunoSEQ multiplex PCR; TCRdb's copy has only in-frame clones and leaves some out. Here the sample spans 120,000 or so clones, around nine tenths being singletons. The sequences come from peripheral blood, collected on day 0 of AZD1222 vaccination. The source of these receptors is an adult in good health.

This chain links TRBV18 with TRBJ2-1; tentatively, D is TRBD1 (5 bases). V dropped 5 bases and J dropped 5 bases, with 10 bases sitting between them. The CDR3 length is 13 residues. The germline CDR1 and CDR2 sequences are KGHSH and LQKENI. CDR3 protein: CASSVTVDNEQFF. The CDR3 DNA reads TGTGCCAGCTCAGTGACAGTCGACAATGAGCAGTTCTTC.

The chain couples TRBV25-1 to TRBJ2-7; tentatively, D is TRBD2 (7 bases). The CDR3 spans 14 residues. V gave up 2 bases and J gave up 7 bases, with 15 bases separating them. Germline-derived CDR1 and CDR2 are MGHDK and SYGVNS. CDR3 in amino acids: CASSEGGGSLEQYF. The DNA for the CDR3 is TGTGCCAGCAGTGAAGGGGGCGGGAGCTTGGAGCAGTACTTC.

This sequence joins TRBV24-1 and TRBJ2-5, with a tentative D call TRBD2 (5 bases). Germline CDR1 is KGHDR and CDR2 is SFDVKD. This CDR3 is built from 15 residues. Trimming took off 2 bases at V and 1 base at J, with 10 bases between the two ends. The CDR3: CATSDSDSAQETQYF. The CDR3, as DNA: TGTGCCACCAGTGATTCGGACTCAGCCCAAGAGACCCAGTACTTC.

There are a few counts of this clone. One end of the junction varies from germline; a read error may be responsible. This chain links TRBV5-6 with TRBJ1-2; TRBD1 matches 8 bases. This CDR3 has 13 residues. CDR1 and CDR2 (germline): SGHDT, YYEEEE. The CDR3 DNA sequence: TGTGCCAGCAGCTTGGGGTATGGACAGGGAAATGACTTC. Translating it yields CASSLGYGQGNDF.

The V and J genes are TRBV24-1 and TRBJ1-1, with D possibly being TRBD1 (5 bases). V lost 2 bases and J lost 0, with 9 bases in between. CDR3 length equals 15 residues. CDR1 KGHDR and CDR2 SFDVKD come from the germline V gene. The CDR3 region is CATSDSRQMNTEAFF. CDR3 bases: TGTGCCACCAGTGATTCTCGACAGATGAACACTGAAGCTTTCTTT.

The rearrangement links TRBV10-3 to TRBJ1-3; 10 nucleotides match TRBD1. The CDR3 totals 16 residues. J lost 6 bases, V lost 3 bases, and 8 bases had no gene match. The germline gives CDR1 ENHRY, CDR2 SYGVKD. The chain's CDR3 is CAISDSTGTGANTIYF. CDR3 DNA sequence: TGTGCCATCAGTGATTCTACCGGGACAGGGGCAAACACCATATATTTT.

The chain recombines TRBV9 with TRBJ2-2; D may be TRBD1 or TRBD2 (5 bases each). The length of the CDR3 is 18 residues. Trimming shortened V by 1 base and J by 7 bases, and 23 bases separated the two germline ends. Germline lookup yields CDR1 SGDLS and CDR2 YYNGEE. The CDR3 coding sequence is TGTGCCAGCAGCGTATGGGGGATGGGCACCCGTATGAACGGGGAGCTGTTTTTT. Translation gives CASSVWGMGTRMNGELFF. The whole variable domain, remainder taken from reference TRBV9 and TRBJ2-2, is DSGVTQTPKHLITATGQRVTLRCSPRSGDLSVYWYQQSLDQGLQFLIQYYNGEERAKGNILERFSAQQFPDLHSELNLSSLELGDSALYFCASSVWGMGTRMNGELFFGEGSRLTVL.

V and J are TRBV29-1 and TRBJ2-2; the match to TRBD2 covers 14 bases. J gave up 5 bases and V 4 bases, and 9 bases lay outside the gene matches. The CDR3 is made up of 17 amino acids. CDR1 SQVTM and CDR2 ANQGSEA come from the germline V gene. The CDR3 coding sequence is TGCAGCGTTGCGGGACTAGCGGGAGCAGGGGGGACCGGGGAGCTGTTTTTT. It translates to CSVAGLAGAGGTGELFF.

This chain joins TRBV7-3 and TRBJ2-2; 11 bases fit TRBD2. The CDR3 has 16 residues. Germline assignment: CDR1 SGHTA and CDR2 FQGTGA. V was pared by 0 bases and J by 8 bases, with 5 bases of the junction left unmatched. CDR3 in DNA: TGTGCCAGCAGCTTAACGGGACTAGCGGCGGAAGGGGAGCTGTTTTTT. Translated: CASSLTGLAAEGELFF.

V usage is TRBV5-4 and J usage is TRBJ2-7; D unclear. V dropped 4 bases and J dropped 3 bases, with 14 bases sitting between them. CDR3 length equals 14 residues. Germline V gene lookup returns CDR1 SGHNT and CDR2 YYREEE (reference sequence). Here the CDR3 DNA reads TGTGCCAGCAGCCCAATGCCGTCAGACTACGAGCAGTACTTC. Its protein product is CASSPMPSDYEQYF. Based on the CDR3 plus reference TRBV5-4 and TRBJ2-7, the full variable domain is ETGVTQSPTHLIKTRGQQVTLRCSSQSGHNTVSWYQQALGQGPQFIFQYYREEENGRGNFPPRFSGLQFPNYSSELNVNALELDDSALYLCASSPMPSDYEQYFGPGTRLTVT.

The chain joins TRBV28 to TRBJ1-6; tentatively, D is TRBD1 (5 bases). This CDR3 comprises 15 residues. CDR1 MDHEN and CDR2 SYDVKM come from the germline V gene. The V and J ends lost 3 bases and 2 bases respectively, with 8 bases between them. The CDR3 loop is CASSFWTTYNSPLHF. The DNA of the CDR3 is TGTGCCAGCAGTTTTTGGACAACCTATAATTCACCCCTCCACTTT.

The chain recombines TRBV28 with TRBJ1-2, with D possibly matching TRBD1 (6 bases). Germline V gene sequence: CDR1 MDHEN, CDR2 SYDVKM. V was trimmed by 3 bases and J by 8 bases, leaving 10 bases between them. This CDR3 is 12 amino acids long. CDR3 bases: TGTGCCAGCAGTTTGAACAGGGACGGCTACACCTTC. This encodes CASSLNRDGYTF.

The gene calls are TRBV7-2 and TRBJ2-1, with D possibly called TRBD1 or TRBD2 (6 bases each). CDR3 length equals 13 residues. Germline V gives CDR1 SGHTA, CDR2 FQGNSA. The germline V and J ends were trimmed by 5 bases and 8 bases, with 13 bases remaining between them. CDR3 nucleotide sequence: TGTGCCAGCAGCCAGGGGACTCGATATGAGCAGTTCTTC. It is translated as CASSQGTRYEQFF.

The CDR3 spells CASSRANQFTGELFF. CDR3 coding DNA: TGTGCCAGCAGTCGCGCCAATCAATTCACCGGGGAGCTGTTTTTT. This chain uses TRBV7-2 with TRBJ2-2; D is unclear. The germline V and J ends were trimmed by 6 bases and 4 bases, with 15 bases remaining between them. This CDR3 is built from 15 residues. The V gene's germline CDR1 is SGHTA and CDR2 FQGNSA.

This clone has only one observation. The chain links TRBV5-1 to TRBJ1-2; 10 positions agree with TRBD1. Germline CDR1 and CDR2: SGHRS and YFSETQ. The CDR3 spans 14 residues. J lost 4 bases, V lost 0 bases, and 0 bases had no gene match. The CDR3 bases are TGCGCCAGCAGCTTGGGGGACAGGGGCTATGGCTACACCTTC. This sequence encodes CASSLGDRGYGYTF.

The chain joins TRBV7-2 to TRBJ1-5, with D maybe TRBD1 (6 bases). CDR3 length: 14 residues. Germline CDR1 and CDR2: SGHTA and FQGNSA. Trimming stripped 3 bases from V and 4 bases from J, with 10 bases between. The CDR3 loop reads CASSFRQDNQPQHF. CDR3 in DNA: TGTGCCAGCAGCTTCCGACAGGATAATCAGCCCCAGCATTTT.

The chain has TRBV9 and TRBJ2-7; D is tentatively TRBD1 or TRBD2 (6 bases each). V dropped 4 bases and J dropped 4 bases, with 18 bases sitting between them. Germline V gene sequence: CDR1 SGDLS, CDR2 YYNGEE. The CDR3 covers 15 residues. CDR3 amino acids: CASSPHWGADYEQYF. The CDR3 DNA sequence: TGTGCCAGCAGCCCCCATTGGGGGGCGGATTACGAGCAGTACTTC.

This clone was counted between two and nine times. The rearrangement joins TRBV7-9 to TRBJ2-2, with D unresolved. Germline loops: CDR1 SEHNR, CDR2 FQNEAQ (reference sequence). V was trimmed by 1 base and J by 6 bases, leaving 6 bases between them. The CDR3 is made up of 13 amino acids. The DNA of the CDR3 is TGTGCCAGCAGCTTAGGAGGAGCCGGGGAGCTGTTTTTT. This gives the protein CASSLGGAGELFF.

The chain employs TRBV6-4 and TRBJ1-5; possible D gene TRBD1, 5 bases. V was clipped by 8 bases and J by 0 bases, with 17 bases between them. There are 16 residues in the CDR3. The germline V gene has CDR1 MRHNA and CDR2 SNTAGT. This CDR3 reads CASGLQQVPSNQPQHF. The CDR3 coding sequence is TGTGCCAGCGGCCTCCAACAGGTACCTAGCAATCAGCCCCAGCATTTT.

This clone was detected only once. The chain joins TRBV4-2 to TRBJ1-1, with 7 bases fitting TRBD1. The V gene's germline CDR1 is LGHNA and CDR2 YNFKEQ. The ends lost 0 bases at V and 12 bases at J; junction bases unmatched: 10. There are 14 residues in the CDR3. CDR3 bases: TGTGCCAGCAGCCAAGATTGGGGGACAGACGCTCCTTTCTTT. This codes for CASSQDWGTDAPFF.

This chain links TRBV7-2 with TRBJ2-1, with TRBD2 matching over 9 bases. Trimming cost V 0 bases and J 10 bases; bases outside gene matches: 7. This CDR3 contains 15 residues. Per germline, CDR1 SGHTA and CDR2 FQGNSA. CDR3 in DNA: TGTGCCAGCAGCTTAGCGGCGGGAGGGCCGGTAGAGCAGTTCTTC. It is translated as CASSLAAGGPVEQFF.

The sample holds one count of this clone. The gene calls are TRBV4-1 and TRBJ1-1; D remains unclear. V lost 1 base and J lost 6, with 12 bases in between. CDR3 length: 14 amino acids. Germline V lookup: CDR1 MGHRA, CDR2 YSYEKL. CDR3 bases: TGCGCCAGCAGCCAAGTCCCGGTGGGTGCTGAAGCTTTCTTT. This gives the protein CASSQVPVGAEAFF.

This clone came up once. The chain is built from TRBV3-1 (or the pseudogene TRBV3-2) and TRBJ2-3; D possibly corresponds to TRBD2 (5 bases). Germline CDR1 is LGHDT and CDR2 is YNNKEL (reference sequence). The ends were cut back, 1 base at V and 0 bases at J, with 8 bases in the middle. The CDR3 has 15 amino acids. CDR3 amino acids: CASSQGQRSTDTQYF. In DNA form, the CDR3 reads TGTGCCAGCAGCCAAGGCCAGCGGAGCACAGATACGCAGTATTTT.

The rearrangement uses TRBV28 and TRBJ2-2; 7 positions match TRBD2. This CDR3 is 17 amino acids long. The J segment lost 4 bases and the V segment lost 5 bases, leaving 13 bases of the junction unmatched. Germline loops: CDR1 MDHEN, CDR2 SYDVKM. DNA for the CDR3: TGTGCCAGCAGTCCCGGCGGAGCGGGACGAGGCACCGGGGAGCTGTTTTTT. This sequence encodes CASSPGGAGRGTGELFF.

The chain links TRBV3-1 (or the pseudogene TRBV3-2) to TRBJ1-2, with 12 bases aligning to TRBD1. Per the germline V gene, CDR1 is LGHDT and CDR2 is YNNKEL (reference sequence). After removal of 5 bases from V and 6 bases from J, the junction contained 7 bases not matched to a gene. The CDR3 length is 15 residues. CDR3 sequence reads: CASSDEGTGGNGYTF. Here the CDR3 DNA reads TGTGCCAGCAGCGACGAGGGGACAGGGGGCAATGGCTACACCTTC.

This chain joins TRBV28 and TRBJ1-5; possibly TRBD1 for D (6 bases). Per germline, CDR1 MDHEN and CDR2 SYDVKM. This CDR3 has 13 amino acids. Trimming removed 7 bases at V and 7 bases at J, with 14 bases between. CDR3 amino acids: CASTSGAGQPQHF. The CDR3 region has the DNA TGTGCCAGCACCTCGGGGGCCGGGCAGCCCCAGCATTTT.

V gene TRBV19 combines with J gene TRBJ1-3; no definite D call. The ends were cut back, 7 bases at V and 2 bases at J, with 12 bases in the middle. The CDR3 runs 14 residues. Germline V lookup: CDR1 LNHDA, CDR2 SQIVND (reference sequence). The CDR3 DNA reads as TGTGCCAGTACCCGGTCGGCCGCTGGAAACACCATATATTTT. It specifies CASTRSAAGNTIYF.

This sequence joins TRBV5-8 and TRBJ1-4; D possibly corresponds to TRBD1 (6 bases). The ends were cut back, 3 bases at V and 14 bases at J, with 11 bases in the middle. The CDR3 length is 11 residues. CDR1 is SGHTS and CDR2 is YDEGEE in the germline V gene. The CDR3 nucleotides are TGTGCCAGCAGCTGGGGACATGGGCTGTTTTTT. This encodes CASSWGHGLFF.

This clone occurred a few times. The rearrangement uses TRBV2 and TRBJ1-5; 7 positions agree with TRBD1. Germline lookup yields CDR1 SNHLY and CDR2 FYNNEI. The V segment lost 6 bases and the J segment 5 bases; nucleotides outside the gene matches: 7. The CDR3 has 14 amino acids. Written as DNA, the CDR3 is TGTGCCAGCAGCCCAAGACAGGGTGATCAGCCCCAGCATTTT. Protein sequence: CASSPRQGDQPQHF.